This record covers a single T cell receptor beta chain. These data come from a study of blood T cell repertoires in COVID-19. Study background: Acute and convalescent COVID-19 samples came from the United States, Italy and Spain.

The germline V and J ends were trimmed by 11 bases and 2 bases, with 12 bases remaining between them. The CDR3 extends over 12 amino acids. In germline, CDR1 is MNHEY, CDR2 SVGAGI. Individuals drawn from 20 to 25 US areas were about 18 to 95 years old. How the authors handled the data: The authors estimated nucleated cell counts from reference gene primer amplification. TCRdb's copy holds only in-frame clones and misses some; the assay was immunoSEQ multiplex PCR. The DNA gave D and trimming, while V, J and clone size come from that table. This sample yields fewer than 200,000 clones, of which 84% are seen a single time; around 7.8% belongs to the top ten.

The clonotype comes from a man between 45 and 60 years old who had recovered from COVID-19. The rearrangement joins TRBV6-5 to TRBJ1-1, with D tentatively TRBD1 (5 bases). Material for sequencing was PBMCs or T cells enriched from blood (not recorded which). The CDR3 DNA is TGTGCCGCAGTGACAGTTAACACTGAAGCTTTCTTT. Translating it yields CAAVTVNTEAFF.